These 14 T cell receptor beta chains were all obtained from the same sample, sequenced in a study of T cells in Graves' hyperthyroidism and ophthalmopathy. What was amplified from RNA transcripts were TCR beta CDR3 regions. HTBI primers were used for first-round RT-PCR of the TCR CDR3. TCRdb passed the multiplex PCR reads through MiXCR, listing each CDR3 protein once. The table has approximately 330,000 distinct CDR3 sequences, approximately 22% seen once. Sequencing was performed on blood. The receptors were sampled from a woman in her fifties or sixties with Graves' hyperthyroidism.

This clonotype was recorded at least ten times. This chain links TRBV20-1 with TRBJ1-1; 10 bases align to TRBD1. The CDR3 is 16 residues long. Germline values: CDR1 DFQATT, CDR2 SNEGSKA (reference sequence). Trimming cost V 5 bases and J 0 bases; bases outside gene matches: 9. DNA of the CDR3: TGCAGTGCTTGGGGACAGGGGATCCTCATGAACACTGAAGCTTTCTTT. Its translation is CSAWGQGILMNTEAFF.

This clonotype has ten or more counts. The gene calls are TRBV20-1 and TRBJ2-5; D gene uncertain. The CDR3 totals 11 residues. Germline CDR1 and CDR2: DFQATT and SNEGSKA (reference sequence). With 6 bases removed from V and 2 bases from J, the gap between germline ends came to 7 bases. The chain's CDR3 is CSAMRQETQYF. CDR3 DNA sequence: TGCAGTGCCATGCGGCAAGAGACCCAGTACTTC.

This clonotype showed up just a few times. The chain links TRBV15 to TRBJ1-6; no definite D call. Trimming stripped 1 base from V and 0 bases from J, with 10 bases between. Germline V CDR1 and CDR2: LNHNV, YYDKDF (reference sequence). The CDR3 contains 17 residues. As DNA, the CDR3 is TGTGCCACCAGCAGAGGTCTTGAGAGCTCCTATAATTCACCCCTCCACTTT. Its translation: CATSRGLESSYNSPLHF.

This clonotype was detected ten times or more. V usage is TRBV7-2 and J usage is TRBJ2-5; the match to TRBD2 covers 12 bases. Germline lookup yields CDR1 SGHTA and CDR2 FQGNSA. With V trimmed by 5 bases and J by 4 bases, 5 bases remained unmatched. This CDR3 region has 15 residues. The CDR3 nucleotides are TGTGCCAGCAGCCGGGCTAGCGGGAGGGTAGAGACCCAGTACTTC. Its translation: CASSRASGRVETQYF.

This clonotype came up many times. CDR3 protein: CAWGMGLALNEQFF. The CDR3 DNA reads TGTGCCTGGGGGATGGGACTAGCCCTCAATGAGCAGTTCTTC. The genes are TRBV30 and TRBJ2-1, with 9 bases that match TRBD2. The V and J ends lost 5 bases and 6 bases, in that order; junction bases with no gene match: 8. Germline V gives CDR1 GTSNPN, CDR2 SVGIG (reference sequence). The CDR3 has 14 residues.

The chain carries TRBV19 and TRBJ1-4; D uncertain. V lost 3 bases to trimming and J lost 2 bases, with 13 bases between them. The CDR3 runs to 16 residues. In germline, CDR1 is LNHDA, CDR2 SQIVND (reference sequence). CDR3 amino acids: CASSMTSRRTNEKLFF. CDR3 sequence (DNA): TGTGCCAGTAGTATGACTTCCAGACGGACTAATGAAAAACTGTTTTTT. Drawing the rest from reference TRBV19 and TRBJ1-4, the complete variable domain is DGGITQSPKYLFRKEGQNVTLSCEQNLNHDAMYWYRQDPGQGLRLIYYSQIVNDFQKGDIAEGYSVSREKKESFPLTVTSAQKNPTAFYLCASSMTSRRTNEKLFFGSGTQLSVL.

In its sample, this clonotype was seen many times. V is TRBV27 and J is TRBJ1-5; 7 bases align to TRBD1. The length of the CDR3 is 15 residues. Per germline, CDR1 MNHEY and CDR2 SMNVEV (reference sequence). Losses at the gene ends were 4 bases for V and 8 bases for J; bases not matched to a gene: 11. The CDR3 DNA follows: TGTGCCAGCAGTTCCCACAGGGGTCGCCGTAAGCCCCAGCATTTT. Its protein is CASSSHRGRRKPQHF.

Ten or more counts support this clonotype. The rearrangement joins TRBV12-3 or TRBV12-4 to TRBJ1-6, with TRBD1 as a possible D gene (6 bases). CDR3 length equals 13 residues. V was cut by 5 bases and J by 10 bases, with 12 bases left in between. CDR3 in amino acids: CASSPSQGSPLHF. CDR3 bases: TGTGCCAGCAGTCCTTCTCAGGGGTCACCCCTCCACTTT.

This clonotype was observed many times. The genes are TRBV18 and TRBJ2-2; perhaps TRBD1 as D (5 bases). CDR1 is KGHSH, CDR2 LQKENI, per germline. CDR3 length equals 15 residues. Trimming took off 3 bases at V and 2 bases at J, with 10 bases between the two ends. CDR3 sequence: CASSPGLTNTGELFF. CDR3 sequence (DNA): TGTGCCAGCTCACCGGGGCTAACCAACACCGGGGAGCTGTTTTTT.

This clonotype occurred once. This chain connects TRBV20-1 to TRBJ2-5, with TRBD2 matching 9 bases. With 4 bases clipped from V and 3 bases from J, the junction kept 6 bases outside the gene matches. This CDR3 spans 14 amino acids. Germline CDR1 is DFQATT and CDR2 is SNEGSKA (reference sequence). CDR3 region: CSANLAGREETQYF. CDR3 nucleotide sequence: TGCAGTGCTAATCTAGCGGGAAGAGAAGAGACCCAGTACTTC.

This clonotype was seen at least ten times. The J gene is TRBJ2-1, the V gene TRBV18; no definite D call. CDR1 KGHSH and CDR2 LQKENI come from the germline V gene. V was pared by 5 bases and J by 5 bases, with 7 bases between. There are 12 residues in the CDR3. CDR3 bases: TGTGCCAGCTCATCAGATAACAATGAGCAGTTCTTC. Its protein is CASSSDNNEQFF. The full variable domain, its missing parts supplied by reference TRBV18 and TRBJ2-1, is NAGVMQNPRHLVRRRGQEARLRCSPMKGHSHVYWYRQLPEEGLKFMVYLQKENIIDESGMPKERFSAEFPKEGPSILRIQQVVRGDSAAYFCASSSDNNEQFFGPGTRLTVL.

The genes are TRBV6-2 or TRBV6-3 and TRBJ1-2; 7 bases agree with TRBD1. This CDR3 has 16 residues. The V and J ends lost 4 bases and 2 bases, in that order; junction bases with no gene match: 10. Germline V CDR1 and CDR2: MNHEY, SVGEGT. DNA for the CDR3: TGTGCCAGCAGTTTACAACCCTGGACAGGAAACTATGGCTACACCTTC. This sequence encodes CASSLQPWTGNYGYTF.

V gene TRBV20-1 combines with J gene TRBJ2-7; D is perhaps TRBD1 (6 bases). This CDR3 comprises 13 residues. Trimming shortened V by 6 bases and J by 5 bases, and 17 bases separated the two germline ends. Germline values: CDR1 DFQATT, CDR2 SNEGSKA (reference sequence). The CDR3 loop reads CSARRTADDEQYF. CDR3 coding DNA: TGCAGTGCCCGCAGGACAGCGGACGACGAGCAGTACTTC.

This clonotype showed up many times. The chain links TRBV10-3 to TRBJ1-1; D unclear. From germline, CDR1 is ENHRY and CDR2 SYGVKD. The CDR3 runs 12 residues. Trimming took off 2 bases at V and 1 base at J, with 2 bases between the two ends. For the CDR3, the DNA is TGTGCCATCAGTGAGCGGAACACTGAAGCTTTCTTT. This encodes CAISERNTEAFF.